This TCR beta chain came from a study of CD8+ T cells in alopecia areata. The treatment was: oral pan-JAK inhibitor, 5-10 mg twice daily. Samples from alopecia areata patients were lesional scalp punch biopsies and peripheral blood. This clone came up many times. Its antigen is currently unknown. The germline gives CDR1 SGHDT, CDR2 YYEEEE. The V end was cut by 4 bases, the J end by 0 bases, with 16 bases between. This CDR3 has 16 amino acids. Investigators isolated RNA and reverse transcribed it into cDNA to act as the sequencing template. Data came from immunoSEQ multiplex PCR; TCRdb stores just in-frame clones and leaves some out. The sample lists 150,000 or so clones, 45% to 60% seen once, with approximately 16% in the top ten. Study-wide points: On tofacitinib, scalp clonality and expanded CD8+ clones among top 100 fell significantly.

The sequence came from a human donor with alopecia areata. Sequencing was performed on CD8+ T cells sorted from blood, taken at week 4, from a patient treated with tofacitinib. The chain couples TRBV5-6 to TRBJ2-5, with D tentatively TRBD2 (5 bases). In DNA form, the CDR3 reads TGTGCCAGCAGCCGCCTCCAGGACTTGTACCAAGAGACCCAGTACTTC. Encoded protein: CASSRLQDLYQETQYF.